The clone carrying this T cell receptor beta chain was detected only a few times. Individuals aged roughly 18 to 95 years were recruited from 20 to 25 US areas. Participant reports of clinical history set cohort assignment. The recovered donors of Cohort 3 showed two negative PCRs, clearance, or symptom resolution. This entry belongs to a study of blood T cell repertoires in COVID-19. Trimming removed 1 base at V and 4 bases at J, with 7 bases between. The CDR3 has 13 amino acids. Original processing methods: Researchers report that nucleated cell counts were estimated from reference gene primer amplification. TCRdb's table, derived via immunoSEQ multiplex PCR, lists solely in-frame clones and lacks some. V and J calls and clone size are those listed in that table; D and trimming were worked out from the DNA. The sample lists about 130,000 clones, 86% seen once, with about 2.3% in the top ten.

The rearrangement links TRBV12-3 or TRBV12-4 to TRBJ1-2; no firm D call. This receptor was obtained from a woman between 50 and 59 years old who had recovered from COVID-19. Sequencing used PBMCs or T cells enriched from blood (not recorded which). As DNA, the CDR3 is TGTGCCAGCAGTTTAGAGCGGCTCTATGGCTACACCTTC. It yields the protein CASSLERLYGYTF.